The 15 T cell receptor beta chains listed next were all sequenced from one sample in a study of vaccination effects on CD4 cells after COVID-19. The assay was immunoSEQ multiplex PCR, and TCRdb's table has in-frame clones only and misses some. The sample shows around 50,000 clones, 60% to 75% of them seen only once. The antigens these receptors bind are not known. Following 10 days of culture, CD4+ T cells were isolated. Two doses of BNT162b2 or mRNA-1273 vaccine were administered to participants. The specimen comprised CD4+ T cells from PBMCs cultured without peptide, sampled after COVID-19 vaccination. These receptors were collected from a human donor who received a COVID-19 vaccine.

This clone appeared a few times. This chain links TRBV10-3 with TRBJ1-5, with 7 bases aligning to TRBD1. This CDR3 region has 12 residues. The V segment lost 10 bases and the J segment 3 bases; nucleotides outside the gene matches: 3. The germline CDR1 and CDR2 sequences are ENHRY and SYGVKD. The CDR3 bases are TGTGCCACGGGACAGTTCAATCAGCCCCAGCATTTT. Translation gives CATGQFNQPQHF.

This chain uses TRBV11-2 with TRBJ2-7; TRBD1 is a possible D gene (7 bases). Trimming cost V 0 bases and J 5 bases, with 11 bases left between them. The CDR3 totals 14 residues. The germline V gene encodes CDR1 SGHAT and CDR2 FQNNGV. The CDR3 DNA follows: TGTGCCAGCAGCTTAGATGCCAGGGGGGACGAGCAGTACTTC. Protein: CASSLDARGDEQYF.

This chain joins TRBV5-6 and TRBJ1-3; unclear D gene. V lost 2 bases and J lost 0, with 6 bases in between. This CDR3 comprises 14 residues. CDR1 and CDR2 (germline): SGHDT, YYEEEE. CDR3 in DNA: TGTGCCAGCAGCTTCTGGAACTCTGGAAACACCATATATTTT. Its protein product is CASSFWNSGNTIYF.

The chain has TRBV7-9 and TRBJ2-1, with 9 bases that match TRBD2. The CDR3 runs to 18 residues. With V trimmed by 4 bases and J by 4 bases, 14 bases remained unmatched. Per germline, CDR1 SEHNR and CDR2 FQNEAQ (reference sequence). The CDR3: CASSWSLQGRGGYNEQFF. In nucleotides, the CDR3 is TGTGCCAGCAGCTGGTCATTACAGGGGCGGGGGGGGTACAATGAGCAGTTCTTC.

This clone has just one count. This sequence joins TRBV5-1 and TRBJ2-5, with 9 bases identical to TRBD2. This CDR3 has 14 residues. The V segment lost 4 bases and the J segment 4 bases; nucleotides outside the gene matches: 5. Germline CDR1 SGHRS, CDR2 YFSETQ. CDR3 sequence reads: CASSAVTSGETQYF. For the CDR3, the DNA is TGCGCCAGCAGCGCGGTGACTAGCGGAGAGACCCAGTACTTC.

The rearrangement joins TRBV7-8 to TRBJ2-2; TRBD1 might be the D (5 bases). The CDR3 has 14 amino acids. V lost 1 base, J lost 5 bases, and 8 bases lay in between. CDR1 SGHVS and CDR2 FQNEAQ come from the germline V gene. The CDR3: CASSLEGKTGELFF. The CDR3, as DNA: TGTGCCAGCAGCTTAGAGGGGAAAACCGGGGAGCTGTTTTTT.

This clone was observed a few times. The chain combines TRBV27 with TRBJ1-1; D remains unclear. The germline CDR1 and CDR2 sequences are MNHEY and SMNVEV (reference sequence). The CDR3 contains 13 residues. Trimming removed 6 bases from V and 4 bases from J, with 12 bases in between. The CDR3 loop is CASSLVRSTEAFF. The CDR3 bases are TGTGCCAGCAGCCTTGTCCGGAGCACTGAAGCTTTCTTT.

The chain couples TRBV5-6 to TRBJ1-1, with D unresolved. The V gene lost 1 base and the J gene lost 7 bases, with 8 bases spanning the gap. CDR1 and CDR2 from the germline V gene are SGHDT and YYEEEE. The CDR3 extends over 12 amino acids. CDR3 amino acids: CASSLYGSEAFF. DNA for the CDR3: TGTGCCAGCAGCTTGTACGGGAGTGAAGCTTTCTTT. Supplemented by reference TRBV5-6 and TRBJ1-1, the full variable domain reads DAGVTQSPTHLIKTRGQQVTLRCSPKSGHDTVSWYQQALGQGPQFIFQYYEEEERQRGNFPDRFSGHQFPNYSSELNVNALLLGDSALYLCASSLYGSEAFFGQGTRLTVV.

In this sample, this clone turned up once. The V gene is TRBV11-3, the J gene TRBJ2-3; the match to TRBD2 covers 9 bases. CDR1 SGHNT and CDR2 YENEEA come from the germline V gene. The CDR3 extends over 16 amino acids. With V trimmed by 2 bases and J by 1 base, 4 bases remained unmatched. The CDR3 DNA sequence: TGTGCCAGCAGCTTAAGCAAGCGGGGGGGCACAGATACGCAGTATTTT. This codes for CASSLSKRGGTDTQYF. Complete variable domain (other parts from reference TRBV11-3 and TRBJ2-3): EAGVVQSPRYKIIEKKQPVAFWCNPISGHNTLYWYLQNLGQGPELLIRYENEEAVDDSQLPKDRFSAERLKGVDSTLKIQPAELGDSAVYLCASSLSKRGGTDTQYFGPGTRLTVL.

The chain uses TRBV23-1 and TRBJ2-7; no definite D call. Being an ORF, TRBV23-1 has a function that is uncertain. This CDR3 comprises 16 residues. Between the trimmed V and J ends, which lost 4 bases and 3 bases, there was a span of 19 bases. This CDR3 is CASSPPESHWRYEQYF. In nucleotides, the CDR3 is TGCGCCAGCAGTCCCCCCGAGAGCCACTGGCGCTACGAGCAGTACTTC.

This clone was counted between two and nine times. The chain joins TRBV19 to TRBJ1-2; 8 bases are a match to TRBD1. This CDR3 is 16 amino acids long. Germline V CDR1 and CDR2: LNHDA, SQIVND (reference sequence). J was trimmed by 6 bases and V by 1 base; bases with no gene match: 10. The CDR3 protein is CASSIGAGGVVDGYTF. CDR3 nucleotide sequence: TGTGCCAGTAGTATAGGTGCAGGGGGCGTCGTGGATGGCTACACCTTC.

CDR3 sequence reads: CASGDLTRGEKLFF. In DNA form, the CDR3 reads TGCGCCAGCGGAGACCTCACCCGGGGCGAAAAACTGTTTTTT. The chain recombines TRBV23-1 with TRBJ1-4; TRBD1 might be the D (5 bases). TRBV23-1 is assigned to the ORF class and has an uncertain function. Trimming took 8 bases from V and 8 from J, leaving 18 bases between them. This CDR3 has 14 amino acids.

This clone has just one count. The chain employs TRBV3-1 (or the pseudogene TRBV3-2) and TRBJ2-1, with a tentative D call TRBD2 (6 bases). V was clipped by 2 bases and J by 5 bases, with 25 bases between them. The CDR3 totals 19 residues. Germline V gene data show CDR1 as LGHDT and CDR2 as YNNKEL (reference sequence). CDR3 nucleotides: TGTGCCAGCAGCCAATCAATTTTCGTACGGCGGAGGGTGAACAATGAGCAGTTCTTC. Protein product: CASSQSIFVRRRVNNEQFF.

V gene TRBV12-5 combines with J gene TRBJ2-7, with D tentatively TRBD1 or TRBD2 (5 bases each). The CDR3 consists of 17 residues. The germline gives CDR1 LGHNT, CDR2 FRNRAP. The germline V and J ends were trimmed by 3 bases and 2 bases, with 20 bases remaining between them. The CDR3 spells CASGFERNRDAAYEQYF. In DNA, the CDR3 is TGTGCTAGTGGTTTCGAAAGAAACCGGGACGCAGCCTACGAGCAGTACTTC.

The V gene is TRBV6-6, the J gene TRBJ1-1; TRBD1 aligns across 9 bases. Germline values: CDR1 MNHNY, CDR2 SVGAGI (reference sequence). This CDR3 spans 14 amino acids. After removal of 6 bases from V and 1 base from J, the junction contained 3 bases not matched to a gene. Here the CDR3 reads CASRLTGGNTEAFF. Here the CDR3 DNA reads TGTGCCAGCAGGTTGACAGGGGGGAACACTGAAGCTTTCTTT.